The 22 T cell receptor beta chains below come from one sample, sequenced in a study of Ad26.COV2.S vaccination and SARS-CoV-2 variants. Documented treatment: some 20 received Ad26.COV2.S at low or high dose, single or two shots; about 5 received placebo; per-sample allocation not given. The samples were gathered on day 63 after the first injection of vaccine or placebo. Clones were read by immunoSEQ multiplex PCR, and TCRdb kept only the in-frame ones, dropping some. The sample contains a few hundred thousand clones, under 90% of which appear only once. Specimen: peripheral blood, collected in a trial of Ad26.COV2.S vaccine versus placebo. These receptors were obtained from a person aged 18-60 years who received the Ad26.COV2.S COVID-19 vaccine or a placebo.

This chain links TRBV6-5 with TRBJ1-2; D perhaps matches TRBD1 (6 bases). Trimming removed 6 bases from V and 7 bases from J, with 6 bases in between. There are 10 residues in the CDR3. Germline V CDR1 and CDR2: MNHEY, SVGAGI. The CDR3 loop reads CASRGAGYTF. CDR3 DNA sequence: TGTGCCAGCAGGGGGGCTGGCTACACCTTC.

V usage is TRBV20-1 and J usage is TRBJ1-6, with D perhaps TRBD1 (5 bases). The CDR3 has 13 residues. The V gene lost 3 bases and the J gene lost 10 bases, with 13 bases spanning the gap. Germline CDR1 reads DFQATT; CDR2 reads SNEGSKA (reference sequence). CDR3 in DNA: TGCAGTGCTAGTTTGACGAGGGACTCACCCCTCCACTTT. Protein: CSASLTRDSPLHF.

V usage is TRBV6-2 or TRBV6-3 and J usage is TRBJ1-1; D gene ambiguous. This CDR3 comprises 15 residues. The germline V gene has CDR1 MNHEY and CDR2 SVGEGT. The V end was cut by 4 bases, the J end by 0 bases, with 12 bases between. The DNA for the CDR3 is TGTGCCAGCAGTTGGGTCCCCCCCGTGAACACTGAAGCTTTCTTT. Protein sequence: CASSWVPPVNTEAFF.

The CDR3 nucleotides read TGTGCCAGCAGCTTTTGGACTAGCGGGGGTGGCGGAAACATTCAGTACTTC. It encodes CASSFWTSGGGGNIQYF. The V call is TRBV5-6, the J call TRBJ2-4, with 13 positions matching TRBD2. This CDR3 is 17 amino acids long. CDR1 and CDR2 (germline): SGHDT, YYEEEE. Trimming cost V 2 bases and J 6 bases; bases outside gene matches: 8.

The CDR3 sequence is CASSPQRGSTDTQYF. The CDR3 nucleotides read TGTGCCAGCTCACCTCAACGGGGGAGCACAGATACGCAGTATTTT. The V gene is TRBV18, the J gene TRBJ2-3; the D gene is possibly TRBD2 (6 bases). This CDR3 comprises 15 residues. Trimming removed 3 bases from V and 0 bases from J, with 10 bases in between. Looked up from germline, CDR1 is KGHSH and CDR2 is LQKENI.

V usage is TRBV6-5 and J usage is TRBJ2-5; TRBD2 aligns across 12 bases. Germline V gene lookup returns CDR1 MNHEY and CDR2 SVGAGI. V gave up 6 bases and J gave up 4 bases; unmatched junction bases: 6. The CDR3 is made up of 15 amino acids. The CDR3 coding sequence is TGTGCCAGCAGCGGACTAGCGGGGTCCGGAGAGACCCAGTACTTC. Its protein is CASSGLAGSGETQYF.

In its sample, this clone was seen once. This chain joins TRBV13 and TRBJ2-2; no definite D call. The CDR3 has 11 amino acids. V lost 4 bases to trimming and J lost 6 bases, with 3 bases between them. CDR1 PRHDT and CDR2 FYEKMQ come from the germline V gene (reference sequence). The CDR3 coding sequence is TGTGCCAGCAGCTGGGCCGGGGAGCTGTTTTTT. Protein: CASSWAGELFF.

This clone was counted a single time. This chain joins TRBV7-2 and TRBJ2-2; the match to TRBD1 covers 9 bases. The germline V gene encodes CDR1 SGHTA and CDR2 FQGNSA. Germline trimming cut 1 base from V and 5 bases from J; bases unmatched to any gene: 5. The CDR3 consists of 16 residues. The CDR3 reads CASSLGGQGATGELFF. In DNA, the CDR3 is TGTGCCAGCAGCTTAGGGGGACAGGGAGCAACCGGGGAGCTGTTTTTT.

The chain combines TRBV11-3 with TRBJ1-4; TRBD1 matches at 7 bases. The CDR3 has 17 residues. CDR1 is SGHNT and CDR2 is YENEEA in the germline V gene. V lost 8 bases to trimming and J lost 6 bases; unmatched junction nucleotides: 18. This chain's CDR3 is CASPTPHRDSQYEKLFF. CDR3 coding DNA: TGTGCCAGCCCCACCCCGCACAGGGACAGTCAGTATGAAAAACTGTTTTTT.

V gene TRBV18 combines with J gene TRBJ2-7; 9 bases match TRBD2. The germline V gene has CDR1 KGHSH and CDR2 LQKENI. The V segment lost 4 bases and the J segment 3 bases; nucleotides outside the gene matches: 7. This CDR3 spans 15 amino acids. CDR3 nucleotides: TGTGCCAGCTCACTCTTAGCGGGAGAAGGCTACGAGCAGTACTTC. Translated: CASSLLAGEGYEQYF.

This chain links TRBV30 with TRBJ1-5; 7 bases align to TRBD1. V lost 3 bases to trimming and J lost 5 bases; unmatched junction nucleotides: 10. Germline V CDR1 and CDR2: GTSNPN, SVGIG (reference sequence). The CDR3 is 15 residues long. CDR3 loop: CAWSPPGGRYQPQHF. In nucleotides, the CDR3 is TGTGCCTGGAGCCCCCCAGGGGGAAGATATCAGCCCCAGCATTTT.

The chain joins TRBV5-6 to TRBJ2-3; D uncertain. The CDR3 extends over 15 amino acids. Trimming left V 1 base short and J 0 bases short, with 9 bases between. Per germline, CDR1 SGHDT and CDR2 YYEEEE. CDR3 region: CASSLTQTSTDTQYF. In nucleotides, the CDR3 is TGTGCCAGCAGCTTGACACAGACTAGCACAGATACGCAGTATTTT.

The J gene is TRBJ2-7, the V gene TRBV27, with D possibly matching TRBD2 (5 bases). V dropped 6 bases and J dropped 4 bases, with 13 bases sitting between them. CDR3 length: 13 residues. Germline V gene lookup returns CDR1 MNHEY and CDR2 SMNVEV (reference sequence). This chain's CDR3 is CASSLGWEYEQYF. CDR3 in DNA: TGTGCCAGCAGCCTGGGGTGGGAGTACGAGCAGTACTTC.

J is TRBJ2-7 and V is TRBV6-6, with D perhaps matching TRBD1 (7 bases). The V end lost 2 bases, the J end lost 4 bases, and 18 bases lay between the germline ends. The CDR3 is 16 residues long. Germline loops: CDR1 MNHNY, CDR2 SVGAGI (reference sequence). CDR3 bases: TGTGCCAGCAGTTACCGGAGGGGGCAGGGGACATACGAGCAGTACTTC. Translated, it gives CASSYRRGQGTYEQYF.

The rearrangement joins TRBV16 to TRBJ2-1, with D possibly matching TRBD2 (6 bases). Germline CDR1 and CDR2: KGHSY and FQNENV. This CDR3 has 14 residues. V was cut by 0 bases and J by 10 bases, with 13 bases left in between. In DNA, the CDR3 is TGTGCCAGCAGCCAATCAGGAGGGTGGCGGGAGCAGTTCTTC. Translated, it gives CASSQSGGWREQFF.

This clone was seen a single time. This chain links TRBV7-9 with TRBJ2-1; D is tentatively TRBD1 or TRBD2 (5 bases each). V was clipped by 1 base and J by 0 bases, with 10 bases between them. The CDR3 covers 16 residues. CDR1 SEHNR and CDR2 FQNEAQ come from the germline V gene (reference sequence). CDR3 coding DNA: TGTGCCAGCAGCTTAGGGCAGGGAGTCTCCTACAATGAGCAGTTCTTC. This codes for CASSLGQGVSYNEQFF.

The genes are TRBV4-1 and TRBJ2-5, with D perhaps being TRBD1 or TRBD2 (5 bases each). The CDR3 contains 15 residues. CDR1 is MGHRA and CDR2 is YSYEKL in the germline V gene. V lost 2 bases and J 4 bases, leaving 14 bases between the germline ends. The CDR3 DNA follows: TGCGCCAGCAGCCAAAAATCGGGACGGCGAGAGACCCAGTACTTC. Translation: CASSQKSGRRETQYF.

The V call is TRBV19, the J call TRBJ2-1; 11 nucleotides agree with TRBD2. V lost 7 bases to trimming and J lost 6 bases; unmatched junction nucleotides: 8. Germline CDR1 reads LNHDA; CDR2 reads SQIVND (reference sequence). This CDR3 contains 15 residues. Here the CDR3 DNA reads TGTGCCAGTACCGCGGTCCTAGCGGGAGGCAATGAGCAGTTCTTC. Protein sequence: CASTAVLAGGNEQFF.

As to this clone: The sample has other DNA sequences that encode this CDR3 too. The chain combines TRBV11-3 with TRBJ1-1; TRBD1 matches 8 bases. There are 14 residues in the CDR3. Germline loops: CDR1 SGHNT, CDR2 YENEEA. With V trimmed by 2 bases and J by 4 bases, 3 bases remained unmatched. The chain's CDR3 is CASSLQGASTEAFF. DNA for the CDR3: TGTGCCAGCAGCTTACAGGGGGCGAGCACTGAAGCTTTCTTT.

This chain uses TRBV7-9 with TRBJ1-2, with D maybe TRBD1 (5 bases). Between the trimmed V and J ends, which lost 5 bases and 12 bases, there was a span of 19 bases. The germline gives CDR1 SEHNR, CDR2 FQNEAQ (reference sequence). The CDR3 sequence is 13 residues long. CDR3 nucleotides: TGTGCCAGCAGCCCGTATTCGGGGCTTCCGGACACCTTC. Amino acid sequence: CASSPYSGLPDTF.

The chain links TRBV5-6 to TRBJ2-5; 11 bases line up with TRBD1. V shed 4 bases, J shed 2 bases, and the junction held 7 bases outside the gene matches. CDR3 length: 16 residues. From germline, CDR1 is SGHDT and CDR2 YYEEEE. The CDR3 nucleotides read TGTGCCAGCAGCGTAACCGGGACAGGGGGACAAGAGACCCAGTACTTC. Translating gives CASSVTGTGGQETQYF.

The chain recombines TRBV6-6 with TRBJ1-2; the D is unclear. V gave up 7 bases and J gave up 7 bases, with 10 bases separating them. CDR1 MNHNY and CDR2 SVGAGI come from the germline V gene (reference sequence). This CDR3 is 11 amino acids long. CDR3 nucleotides: TGTGCCAGCACTATAGAGAGTGGCTACACCTTC. Translated, it gives CASTIESGYTF.